This is a list of T cell receptor beta chains from one sample in a study of response to subunit inactivated influenza vaccine. TCRdb reprocessed the RT-PCR reads with MiXCR, giving one entry per CDR3 protein. The data contain roughly 780,000 distinct CDR3 sequences, 15% to 20% of them singletons. The sequencing used PBMCs from blood, collected about 5 days after vaccination. These receptors were taken from a man between 50 and 59 years old who received an inactivated influenza vaccine. Both conserved end residues are trimmed from each CDR3. Each record gives: D gene, clone size, V gene, J gene, CDR3 protein. A D gene is named only where the DNA matches it firmly. Rows give clone size only sometimes, using once, few, many, or a class for an expanded clone.

D: -; size: -; V: TRBV11-2; J: TRBJ2-5; CDR3: ASSSQEETQY
D: TRBD1; size: -; V: TRBV7-6; J: TRBJ2-2; CDR3: AGTFRDSTNTGELF
D: -; size: -; V: TRBV20-1; J: TRBJ1-1; CDR3: SARRGEHTEAF
D: -; size: -; V: TRBV11-2; J: TRBJ2-7; CDR3: ASTLTVAYEQY
D: TRBD1; size: few; V: TRBV20-1; J: TRBJ1-2; CDR3: SAGGQGRYGYT
D: TRBD1; size: -; V: TRBV6-2/TRBV6-3; J: TRBJ2-2; CDR3: ASSYWRANDRGVLNTGELF
D: -; size: -; V: TRBV10-3; J: TRBJ2-2; CDR3: AISAGSDTGELF
D: -; size: -; V: TRBV7-2; J: TRBJ2-1; CDR3: ASSVQGRYYNEQF
D: -; size: many; V: TRBV7-9; J: TRBJ1-1; CDR3: ASSPNQYRIEAF
D: TRBD2; size: -; V: TRBV28; J: TRBJ2-2; CDR3: ASTGGRHTGELF
D: -; size: many; V: TRBV18; J: TRBJ2-1; CDR3: ASSPNTGVDEQF
D: -; size: few; V: TRBV6-5; J: TRBJ2-6; CDR3: ASSYTAGGANVLT
D: TRBD2; size: -; V: TRBV5-1; J: TRBJ2-5; CDR3: ASSLGSSGSETQY
D: TRBD1; size: once; V: TRBV7-2; J: TRBJ2-2; CDR3: ASSSPQGVGTGELF
D: TRBD1; size: many; V: TRBV20-1; J: TRBJ2-7; CDR3: SARDHRGQNYEQY
D: -; size: once; V: TRBV6-5; J: TRBJ2-1; CDR3: ASSPSGTEQF
D: -; size: -; V: TRBV20-1; J: TRBJ2-5; CDR3: SARMGPGETQY
D: -; size: -; V: TRBV12-3/TRBV12-4; J: TRBJ1-2; CDR3: ASSEQGGGYGYT
D: -; size: -; V: TRBV7-9; J: TRBJ1-1; CDR3: ASSLTGKNIEAF
D: TRBD1; size: -; V: TRBV7-9; J: TRBJ1-6; CDR3: ASSSNRGLDNSPLH
D: -; size: -; V: TRBV7-2; J: TRBJ2-7; CDR3: ASSLEASGEQY